The 20 T cell receptor beta chains reported below all come from one sample, sequenced in a study of blood T cells in healthy people across ages. A sample-barcoded 5' primer and a J-beta primer mix were used in a second PCR of roughly 6 to 11 cycles. TCRdb analysed the 5' RACE reads with MiXCR anew, one entry per CDR3 protein. Of 650,000 to 1,000,000 distinct CDR3 sequences listed, roughly 35% are singletons. The sample was blood. The receptor source for this set is a man between 18 and 29 years old in good health.

This chain connects TRBV7-9 to TRBJ1-1, with 7 bases matching TRBD1. Trimming removed 5 bases from V and 4 bases from J; junction bases left unmatched: 7. The length of the CDR3 is 14 residues. Looked up from germline, CDR1 is SEHNR and CDR2 is FQNEAQ (reference sequence). The CDR3 bases are TGTGCCAGCAGCGAGACAGGGTTAGGCACTGAAGCTTTCTTT. It translates to CASSETGLGTEAFF. The whole variable domain, remainder taken from reference TRBV7-9 and TRBJ1-1, is DTGVSQNPRHKITKRGQNVTFRCDPISEHNRLYWYRQTLGQGPEFLTYFQNEAQLEKSRLLSDRFSAERPKGSFSTLEIQRTEQGDSAMYLCASSETGLGTEAFFGQGTRLTVV.

The chain links TRBV7-9 to TRBJ2-4; D call uncertain. This CDR3 is 15 amino acids long. V shed 0 bases and J shed 1 base, with 7 bases lying between them. CDR1 and CDR2 (germline): SEHNR, FQNEAQ (reference sequence). In DNA form, the CDR3 reads TGTGCCAGCAGCTTAGCGGGGTCTGCCAAAAACATTCAGTACTTC. Amino acid sequence: CASSLAGSAKNIQYF.

The chain combines TRBV20-1 with TRBJ1-1; no clear D gene. Trimming pared 5 bases from V and 4 bases from J, leaving 20 bases between. The CDR3 runs 15 residues. Germline loops: CDR1 DFQATT, CDR2 SNEGSKA (reference sequence). The CDR3 region is CSAPRHGLSGTEAFF. In nucleotides, the CDR3 is TGCAGTGCTCCCCGACACGGATTATCTGGCACTGAAGCTTTCTTT.

This sequence joins TRBV12-3 or TRBV12-4 and TRBJ1-4, with 8 positions matching TRBD1. The V and J ends lost 6 bases and 8 bases, in that order; junction bases with no gene match: 8. CDR3 size: 14 residues. The CDR3 DNA reads as TGTGCCAGCAGCCAACAGGGGGTTCGAGAAAAACTGTTTTTT. It yields the protein CASSQQGVREKLFF.

The gene calls are TRBV12-3 or TRBV12-4 and TRBJ2-3; the D gene is possibly TRBD2 (6 bases). The length of the CDR3 is 17 residues. The germline V and J ends were trimmed by 2 bases and 0 bases, with 15 bases remaining between them. The DNA for the CDR3 is TGTGCCAGCAGTTTATACCAAGCGGGTATGAGCACAGATACGCAGTATTTT. Amino acids: CASSLYQAGMSTDTQYF.

A few counts support this clonotype. The J gene is TRBJ1-5, the V gene TRBV27; D is undetermined. The V and J ends lost 7 bases and 2 bases respectively, with 12 bases between them. Germline CDR1 is MNHEY and CDR2 is SMNVEV (reference sequence). The CDR3 has 14 residues. The CDR3 protein is CASMSWGGNQPQHF. Here the CDR3 DNA reads TGTGCCAGCATGAGCTGGGGAGGCAATCAGCCCCAGCATTTT.

The chain recombines TRBV6-6 with TRBJ1-2; D is unclear. There are 13 residues in the CDR3. Between the trimmed V and J ends, which lost 5 bases and 0 bases, there was a span of 7 bases. The germline CDR1 and CDR2 sequences are MNHNY and SVGAGI (reference sequence). The CDR3: CASSDDTNYGYTF. Here the CDR3 DNA reads TGTGCCAGCAGTGACGATACTAACTATGGCTACACCTTC.

The rearrangement links TRBV14 to TRBJ2-7; tentative D call: TRBD1 (5 bases). V shed 5 bases and J shed 4 bases, with 12 bases lying between them. This CDR3 is 13 amino acids long. CDR1 and CDR2 (germline): SGHDN, FVKESK. In DNA form, the CDR3 reads TGTGCCAGCAGCTCAGTGGCAGGGTACGAGCAGTACTTC. As protein: CASSSVAGYEQYF.

The chain couples TRBV7-2 to TRBJ2-3; 8 bases map to TRBD2. The V segment lost 1 base and the J segment 3 bases; nucleotides outside the gene matches: 9. From germline, CDR1 is SGHTA and CDR2 FQGNSA. The CDR3 is 17 residues long. CDR3 in DNA: TGTGCCAGCAGCTTAGGTGGGACGGGGGGGTTAACAGATACGCAGTATTTT. Amino acids: CASSLGGTGGLTDTQYF.

This clonotype was counted at least ten times. The chain links TRBV27 to TRBJ2-7; 8 bases align to TRBD1. V trimming: 1 base; J trimming: 2 bases; junction bases outside the gene matches: 4. In germline, CDR1 is MNHEY, CDR2 SMNVEV (reference sequence). The CDR3 is 15 residues long. CDR3: CASSLLGDRPYEQYF. CDR3 bases: TGTGCCAGCAGTTTATTGGGGGACAGGCCCTACGAGCAGTACTTC.

This chain uses TRBV6-2 or TRBV6-3 with TRBJ2-5, with D perhaps TRBD1 (5 bases). The V gene's germline CDR1 is MNHEY and CDR2 SVGEGT. The V gene lost 8 bases and the J gene lost 1 base, with 8 bases spanning the gap. The CDR3 has 12 amino acids. The CDR3 DNA is TGTGCCAGCGCAAGGGGCCAAGAGACCCAGTACTTC. Protein sequence: CASARGQETQYF.

The V and J genes are TRBV24-1 and TRBJ1-5; TRBD1 is a possible D gene (5 bases). This CDR3 is built from 13 residues. The ends were cut back, 5 bases at V and 3 bases at J, with 7 bases in the middle. CDR1 and CDR2 (germline): KGHDR, SFDVKD. The CDR3 reads CATSGGHNQPQHF. The CDR3 DNA sequence: TGTGCCACCAGTGGGGGCCACAATCAGCCCCAGCATTTT.

The gene calls are TRBV27 and TRBJ1-2; unclear D gene. V was cut by 0 bases and J by 0 bases, with 14 bases left in between. CDR1 and CDR2 from the germline V gene are MNHEY and SMNVEV (reference sequence). There are 17 residues in the CDR3. The CDR3 loop is CASSLSVMGSANYGYTF. The CDR3 bases are TGTGCCAGCAGTTTATCGGTTATGGGGTCGGCTAACTATGGCTACACCTTC.

The CDR3 loop is CASSPYGLAEETQYF. CDR3 bases: TGTGCCAGCTCCCCGTATGGGCTAGCGGAAGAGACCCAGTACTTC. The V call is TRBV7-2, the J call TRBJ2-5, with 7 bases that match TRBD2. Germline CDR1 is SGHTA and CDR2 is FQGNSA. Trimming removed 8 bases from V and 3 bases from J; junction bases left unmatched: 12. CDR3 size: 15 residues.

The rearrangement links TRBV11-2 to TRBJ2-3; TRBD2 matches 8 bases. This CDR3 spans 14 amino acids. V shed 6 bases, J shed 4 bases, and the junction held 6 bases outside the gene matches. Per germline, CDR1 SGHAT and CDR2 FQNNGV. The CDR3 reads CASRLSGRPDTQYF. The CDR3 nucleotides are TGTGCCAGCAGACTAAGCGGGAGACCAGATACGCAGTATTTT.

The rearrangement uses TRBV7-9 and TRBJ1-2; D is unresolved. CDR1 SEHNR and CDR2 FQNEAQ come from the germline V gene (reference sequence). With 8 bases removed from V and 4 bases from J, the gap between germline ends came to 14 bases. The CDR3 has 13 amino acids. The DNA of the CDR3 is TGTGCCAGCCAGGCCTCCAACGGCTATGGCTACACCTTC. It encodes CASQASNGYGYTF.

The rearrangement links TRBV21-1 to TRBJ1-1. TRBV21-1 is annotated as a pseudogene. The CDR3 sequence is 13 residues long. For the CDR3, the DNA is TGTGTCAACGGGTGTCAGAAGAACACTGGAGCTTTCTTT. Protein product: CVNGCQKNTGAFF.

This clonotype occurred many times. V and J are TRBV12-3 or TRBV12-4 and TRBJ2-5; D is possibly TRBD1 or TRBD2 (5 bases each). The CDR3 runs to 13 residues. V was cut by 5 bases and J by 4 bases, with 11 bases left in between. This CDR3 is CASSEGPRETQYF. The DNA of the CDR3 is TGTGCCAGCAGTGAGGGACCTCGAGAGACCCAGTACTTC.

The chain has TRBV5-1 and TRBJ1-1; TRBD1 aligns across 7 bases. Germline V lookup: CDR1 SGHRS, CDR2 YFSETQ. The CDR3 is 15 residues long. The V gene end was trimmed by 1 base and the J gene end by 4 bases; junction bases not matched to a gene: 7. In DNA form, the CDR3 reads TGCGCCAGCAGCTTGAGGGAGTCAGGGGGCACTGAAGCTTTCTTT. Translation: CASSLRESGGTEAFF.

This clonotype was recorded at least ten times. The V and J genes are TRBV4-3 and TRBJ2-7; D possibly corresponds to TRBD1 (5 bases). Trimming took 4 bases from V and 1 from J, leaving 11 bases between them. The CDR3 has 14 amino acids. Germline CDR1 and CDR2: LGHNA and YSLEER. CDR3 loop: CASSPSQGSYEQYF. CDR3 sequence (DNA): TGCGCCAGCAGCCCGTCGCAGGGTTCCTACGAGCAGTACTTC.